This T cell receptor (beta chain) was documented in a study of blood T cell repertoires in COVID-19. Germline CDR1 reads MNHEY; CDR2 reads SMNVEV (reference sequence). The CDR3 consists of 12 residues. The protocol was immunoSEQ multiplex PCR, while the TCRdb copy is restricted to in-frame clones and leaves out a portion. Altogether a few hundred thousand clones are present, 70% to 90% being singletons, with the ten largest covering around 6.6%. Material: peripheral blood. This TCR was sampled from a man aged 18 to 30 who had recovered from COVID-19. V and J are TRBV27 and TRBJ1-6, with D perhaps matching TRBD1 (6 bases). CDR3 in amino acids: CGTGQRNSPLHF. DNA for the CDR3: TGTGGAACCGGACAGAGGAATTCACCCCTCCACTTT.